Listed here are 20 T cell receptor beta chains from one sample, sequenced in a study of PD-L1 blockade in urothelial cancer (dated by TCRdb to 2015 to 2018). The time point label corresponds to: pretreatment peripheral blood. The library was obtained by the immunoSEQ multiplex PCR assay. TCRdb limited this immuneACCESS table to in-frame rearrangements with V and J called. A share of clones is missing; checked studies link under half to unresolved V genes, and the rest is unexplained. This sample is represented by around 100,000 clones; roughly 90% of them were singletons. Around 1.7% of the sample lies in the top ten. Sequencing was performed on PBMCs, taken around atezolizumab (anti-PD-L1) treatment. All receptors come from a man in his sixties with urothelial cancer.

The DNA of the CDR3 is TGTGCCAGCAGCTTTTTACTTACTGGAAACACCATATATTTT. This gives the protein CASSFLLTGNTIYF. The chain employs TRBV13 and TRBJ1-3; unclear D gene. Germline CDR1 and CDR2: PRHDT and FYEKMQ (reference sequence). There are 14 residues in the CDR3. Trimming removed 3 bases from V and 2 bases from J, with 8 bases in between.

V gene TRBV5-5 combines with J gene TRBJ2-3, with TRBD2 as a possible D gene (5 bases). The germline gives CDR1 SGHKS, CDR2 YYEKEE (reference sequence). The CDR3 totals 14 residues. The V gene lost 7 bases and the J gene lost 11 bases, with 23 bases spanning the gap. The CDR3 spells CASGSGTERSLQYF. The CDR3 bases are TGTGCCAGCGGCTCGGGAACCGAGCGATCCCTGCAGTATTTT. The full variable domain, completed using reference TRBV5-5 and TRBJ2-3, is DAGVTQSPTHLIKTRGQQVTLRCSPISGHKSVSWYQQVLGQGPQFIFQYYEKEERGRGNFPDRFSARQFPNYSSELNVNALLLGDSALYLCASGSGTERSLQYFGPGTRLTVL.

V gene TRBV11-2 combines with J gene TRBJ2-1, with D maybe TRBD2 (6 bases). V lost 5 bases, J lost 0 bases, and 11 bases lay in between. The CDR3 totals 15 residues. Germline V gene lookup returns CDR1 SGHAT and CDR2 FQNNGV. This chain's CDR3 is CASSAGLYSYNEQFF. CDR3 DNA sequence: TGTGCCAGCAGCGCCGGACTATACTCCTACAATGAGCAGTTCTTC.

The rearrangement uses TRBV5-1 and TRBJ2-7; D possibly corresponds to TRBD1 (6 bases). Looked up from germline, CDR1 is SGHRS and CDR2 is YFSETQ. V was trimmed by 5 bases and J by 4 bases, leaving 16 bases between them. The CDR3 runs 14 residues. DNA of the CDR3: TGCGCCAGCAGGTTGAAGGACAGAGTTTACGAGCAGTACTTC. Translation: CASRLKDRVYEQYF.

The rearrangement uses TRBV27 and TRBJ2-1, with 8 nucleotides matching TRBD2. V trimming: 6 bases; J trimming: 9 bases; junction bases outside the gene matches: 4. The CDR3 has 12 amino acids. CDR1 is MNHEY and CDR2 is SMNVEV in the germline V gene (reference sequence). CDR3 nucleotides: TGTGCCAGCAGAGGGGCGGGAGGTGAGCAGTTCTTC. Protein: CASRGAGGEQFF.

This clone was observed once. The gene calls are TRBV5-1 and TRBJ2-3, with 8 bases identical to TRBD1. The J segment lost 2 bases and the V segment lost 4 bases, leaving 3 bases of the junction unmatched. Per the germline V gene, CDR1 is SGHRS and CDR2 is YFSETQ. The CDR3 has 14 residues. CDR3 sequence: CASSVGQDTDTQYF. The CDR3 DNA sequence: TGCGCCAGCAGCGTGGGACAGGACACAGATACGCAGTATTTT.

This chain links TRBV2 with TRBJ2-2, with 9 bases that match TRBD1. The germline CDR1 and CDR2 sequences are SNHLY and FYNNEI. The V and J ends lost 5 bases and 4 bases, in that order; junction bases with no gene match: 8. This CDR3 comprises 16 residues. CDR3 region: CASSPGQGPGTGELFF. The CDR3 coding sequence is TGTGCCAGCAGTCCGGGACAGGGTCCGGGCACCGGGGAGCTGTTTTTT.

This clone came up a few times. The chain joins TRBV15 to TRBJ2-1, with 7 bases lining up with TRBD2. V gave up 4 bases and J gave up 3 bases; unmatched junction bases: 9. CDR3 length: 16 amino acids. The V gene's germline CDR1 is LNHNV and CDR2 YYDKDF (reference sequence). The CDR3 bases are TGTGCCACCAGCATATCCGGGACTACTAACTACAATGAGCAGTTCTTC. It codes for CATSISGTTNYNEQFF.

The J gene is TRBJ2-1, the V gene TRBV4-3; 8 bases are shared with TRBD2. V shed 0 bases and J 12 bases; nucleotides not matched to a gene: 10. Germline CDR1 is LGHNA and CDR2 is YSLEER. The CDR3 runs to 15 residues. The CDR3 DNA reads TGCGCCAGCAGCCAAGATCATGCAGGGGCGGGAGGGCAGTTCTTC. It encodes CASSQDHAGAGGQFF.

This chain uses TRBV5-1 with TRBJ2-7, with 13 bases lining up with TRBD2. This CDR3 is built from 16 residues. CDR1 SGHRS and CDR2 YFSETQ come from the germline V gene. V lost 4 bases to trimming and J lost 8 bases; unmatched junction nucleotides: 12. CDR3 in amino acids: CASSPGTSGAPMQQYF. CDR3 coding DNA: TGCGCCAGCAGCCCCGGGACTAGCGGGGCCCCAATGCAGCAGTACTTC.

The J gene is TRBJ2-5, the V gene TRBV6-1, with 8 bases lining up with TRBD2. This CDR3 comprises 14 residues. V lost 7 bases and J lost 5; bases outside the gene matches: 9. Germline V gene data show CDR1 as MNHNS and CDR2 as SASEGT. CDR3 protein: CASTGGGVGETQYF. The DNA for the CDR3 is TGTGCCAGCACGGGGGGGGGAGTGGGGGAGACCCAGTACTTC.

The V call is TRBV4-1, the J call TRBJ1-2; 7 bases fit TRBD1. Germline-derived CDR1 and CDR2 are MGHRA and YSYEKL. The CDR3 runs 15 residues. Trimming took 0 bases from V and 8 from J; bases not matched to a gene: 9. The CDR3 region is CASSQEGTEVRGYTF. CDR3 sequence (DNA): TGCGCCAGCAGCCAAGAGGGGACAGAGGTCCGCGGCTACACCTTC.

The CDR3 spells CASSLSSGGTSTDTQYF. CDR3 DNA sequence: TGCGCCAGCAGTTTGTCTAGCGGGGGGACCAGCACAGATACGCAGTATTTT. The J gene is TRBJ2-3, the V gene TRBV10-2; 11 bases map to TRBD2. Germline loops: CDR1 WSHSY, CDR2 SAAADI. CDR3 length equals 17 residues. J gave up 0 bases and V 5 bases, and 7 bases lay outside the gene matches.

V usage is TRBV6-4 and J usage is TRBJ1-1, with 10 bases matching TRBD1. The CDR3 runs 13 residues. Germline trimming cut 6 bases from V and 8 bases from J; bases unmatched to any gene: 6. Germline lookup yields CDR1 MRHNA and CDR2 SNTAGT. CDR3 residues: CASSPRQGAEAFF. CDR3 sequence (DNA): TGTGCCAGCAGCCCCCGACAGGGGGCCGAAGCTTTCTTT.

The rearrangement links TRBV7-6 to TRBJ2-1, with TRBD2 matching 9 bases. Germline V CDR1 and CDR2: SGHVS, FNYEAQ. With V trimmed by 4 bases and J by 0 bases, 4 bases remained unmatched. The CDR3 is 16 amino acids. Written as DNA, the CDR3 is TGTGCCAGCAGCTCCATTAGCGGGAGCTCCTACAATGAGCAGTTCTTC. It yields the protein CASSSISGSSYNEQFF.

This chain uses TRBV5-4 with TRBJ2-1; 11 bases are shared with TRBD2. Germline CDR1 SGHNT, CDR2 YYREEE (reference sequence). Unmatched junction bases numbered 2, after V lost 0 bases and J lost 0 bases. The CDR3 length is 17 residues. The CDR3 reads CASSLASGGSSYNEQFF. The CDR3 region has the DNA TGTGCCAGCAGCTTGGCTAGCGGGGGGAGCTCCTACAATGAGCAGTTCTTC.

V is TRBV10-3 and J is TRBJ1-1; 7 positions match TRBD1. V trimming: 11 bases; J trimming: 4 bases; junction bases outside the gene matches: 13. From germline, CDR1 is ENHRY and CDR2 SYGVKD. CDR3 length equals 14 residues. The CDR3 nucleotides read TGTGCCTCCGGACGGGCCGACAGGGTCACTGAAGCTTTCTTT. This codes for CASGRADRVTEAFF.

The V call is TRBV27, the J call TRBJ2-6; 10 positions match TRBD2. The ends lost 3 bases at V and 1 base at J; junction bases unmatched: 3. The length of the CDR3 is 17 residues. Germline CDR1 is MNHEY and CDR2 is SMNVEV (reference sequence). This chain's CDR3 is CASSLRGLASGANVLTF. As DNA, the CDR3 is TGTGCCAGCAGTTTGCGGGGACTAGCGTCTGGGGCCAACGTCCTGACTTTC.

The sample holds a few counts of this clone. This chain connects TRBV7-2 to TRBJ2-7, with 13 bases identical to TRBD2. Per germline, CDR1 SGHTA and CDR2 FQGNSA. The CDR3 contains 18 residues. Trimming removed 1 base from V and 4 bases from J; junction bases left unmatched: 10. The CDR3 sequence: CASSLGTSGRRLGYEQYF. In DNA form, the CDR3 reads TGTGCCAGCAGCTTAGGGACTAGCGGGAGAAGGTTGGGATACGAGCAGTACTTC.

The V call is TRBV5-1, the J call TRBJ2-7, with a weak D call TRBD1 (6 bases). The CDR3 loop spans 15 amino acids. CDR1 and CDR2 (germline): SGHRS, YFSETQ. The ends were cut back, 5 bases at V and 0 bases at J, with 15 bases in the middle. The CDR3 DNA reads as TGCGCCAGCAGTTCCGGGACATATAGCTCCTACGAGCAGTACTTC. This gives the protein CASSSGTYSSYEQYF.